A selection of T cell receptor beta chains follows, all from one sample in a study of cytomegalovirus exposure and HLA in healthy donors. This table comes from immunoSEQ multiplex PCR, and its TCRdb copy is limited to in-frame clones, with some not included. The sample lists some 140,000 clones; roughly two thirds were seen once. Sequencing was performed on PBMCs. The receptors derive from a woman aged 40 to 55 in good health and CMV-seronegative. CDR3s include the opening cysteine and the closing phenylalanine or tryptophan. The D gene is left open where the match is weak. Clone size, where shown, is once, few, many, or a class for clones that have expanded.

clone_size	v_call	j_call	d_call	cdr3_aa	cdr3_nt
few	TRBV27	TRBJ2-5	-	CASSPLGTQYF	TGTGCCAGCAGTCCCCTCGGGACCCAGTACTTC
-	TRBV4-2	TRBJ1-1	-	CASSQDGRQTEAFF	TGTGCCAGCAGCCAAGATGGGAGGCAAACTGAAGCTTTCTTT
once	TRBV27	TRBJ1-5	-	CASSLRFGGKQPQHF	TGTGCCAGCAGTTTACGGTTTGGGGGGAAGCAGCCCCAGCATTTT
-	TRBV5-4	TRBJ1-6	-	CASSLTGKNSPLHF	TGTGCCAGCAGCTTGACAGGGAAAAATTCACCCCTCCACTTT
-	TRBV2	TRBJ2-3	-	CASKEYVDTQYF	TGTGCCAGCAAAGAGTACGTCGATACGCAGTATTTT
-	TRBV19	TRBJ1-1	-	CASSLSQAHTEAFF	TGTGCCAGTAGTCTTTCACAGGCCCACACTGAAGCTTTCTTT
few	TRBV6-1	TRBJ2-7	-	CASRSLQGISEQYF	TGTGCCAGCAGGTCCCTACAGGGTATCTCTGAGCAGTACTTC
-	TRBV5-1	TRBJ1-1	-	CASSFGNTEAFF	TGCGCCAGCAGCTTCGGTAACACTGAAGCTTTCTTT
-	TRBV5-4	TRBJ1-1	-	CASSFPGTGNTEAFF	TGTGCCAGCAGCTTTCCCGGCACGGGGAACACTGAAGCTTTCTTT
-	TRBV25-1	TRBJ2-1	TRBD2	CASSEAGAYNEQFF	TGTGCCAGCAGTGAAGCGGGGGCCTACAATGAGCAGTTCTTC
-	TRBV14	TRBJ2-7	-	CASSQDTVARLNPYEQYF	TGTGCCAGCAGCCAAGATACCGTAGCGAGACTCAACCCCTACGAGCAGTACTTC
-	TRBV28	TRBJ2-4	TRBD2	CASSLSGGAYIQYF	TGTGCCAGCAGTTTAAGCGGGGGGGCTTACATTCAGTACTTC
-	TRBV19	TRBJ1-1	-	CASTQRGAGTGSTEAFF	TGTGCCAGTACCCAACGGGGGGCGGGCACCGGTAGCACTGAAGCTTTCTTT
-	TRBV27	TRBJ1-2	TRBD1	CASSLSTSGGSGYTF	TGTGCCAGCAGTTTATCGACTTCAGGGGGGAGCGGCTACACCTTC
-	TRBV5-1	TRBJ2-3	-	CASSEIVGDTQYF	TGCGCCAGCAGCGAGATCGTTGGAGATACGCAGTATTTT
-	TRBV5-1	TRBJ2-2	TRBD1	CASSLQGAATGELFF	TGCGCCAGCAGCTTACAGGGGGCGGCTACCGGGGAGCTGTTTTTT
-	TRBV6-1	TRBJ1-5	-	CASSTPGEPQHF	TGTGCCAGCAGTACGCCCGGAGAGCCCCAGCATTTT
-	TRBV19	TRBJ2-2	TRBD1	CASSPEQRTGDTGELFF	TGTGCCAGTAGCCCGGAGCAGAGGACAGGGGACACCGGGGAGCTGTTTTTT
-	TRBV11-2	TRBJ1-2	-	CASSLTVNRQKHGYTF	TGTGCCAGCAGCTTAACTGTGAACAGACAAAAACATGGCTACACCTTC
-	TRBV27	TRBJ1-1	-	CASSSPGSEAFF	TGTGCCAGCAGCTCCCCAGGCTCTGAAGCTTTCTTT
-	TRBV2	TRBJ2-5	TRBD2	CASSKGGGGEETQYF	TGTGCCAGCAGTAAGGGAGGCGGGGGTGAGGAGACCCAGTACTTC
-	TRBV2	TRBJ1-2	-	CASSAGSNYGYTF	TGTGCCAGCAGTGCGGGATCTAACTATGGCTACACCTTC
-	TRBV7-8	TRBJ1-1	-	CASSSDRNTEAFF	TGTGCCAGCAGCTCAGACAGGAACACTGAAGCTTTCTTT
-	TRBV5-4	TRBJ2-2	-	CASSLEAGRGENTGELFF	TGTGCCAGCAGCTTGGAAGCGGGCCGGGGTGAGAACACCGGGGAGCTGTTTTTT
-	TRBV2	TRBJ1-6	-	CASSDQINSPLHF	TGTGCCAGCAGTGATCAGATTAATTCACCCCTCCACTTT